This entry features one T cell receptor beta chain sequence. The sample is drawn from a study of blood T cell repertoires in COVID-19. Study background: From the United States, Italy and Spain came samples of acute and convalescent COVID-19.

The V gene's germline CDR1 is LGHNT and CDR2 FRNRAP. V was cut by 7 bases and J by 6 bases, with 12 bases left in between. The length of the CDR3 is 13 residues. Profiled with immunoSEQ multiplex PCR; TCRdb holds only in-frame clones, not every one. The sample has around 140,000 clones, around 80% seen once. The V and J genes are TRBV12-5 and TRBJ1-4, with D tentatively TRBD1 (5 bases). Sequenced input: peripheral blood. The TCR originated in a man between 60 and 70 years old with active or convalescent COVID-19. The CDR3 DNA sequence: TGTGCTAGTGCCCGGCAGGGCTATGAAAAACTGTTTTTT. This codes for CASARQGYEKLFF.